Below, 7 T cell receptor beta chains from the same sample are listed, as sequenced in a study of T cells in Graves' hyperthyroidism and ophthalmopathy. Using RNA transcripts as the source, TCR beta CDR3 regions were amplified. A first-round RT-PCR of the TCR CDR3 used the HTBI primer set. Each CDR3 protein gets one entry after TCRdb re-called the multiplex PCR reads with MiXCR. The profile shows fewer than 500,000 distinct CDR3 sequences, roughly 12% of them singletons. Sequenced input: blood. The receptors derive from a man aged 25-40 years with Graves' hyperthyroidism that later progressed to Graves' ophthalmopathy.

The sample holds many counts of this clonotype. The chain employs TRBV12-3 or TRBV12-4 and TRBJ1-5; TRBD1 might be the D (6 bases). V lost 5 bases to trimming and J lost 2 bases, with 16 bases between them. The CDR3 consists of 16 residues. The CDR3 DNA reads TGTGCCAGCAGTAAAAGGGGGGAATGGGGCAATCAGCCCCAGCATTTT. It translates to CASSKRGEWGNQPQHF.

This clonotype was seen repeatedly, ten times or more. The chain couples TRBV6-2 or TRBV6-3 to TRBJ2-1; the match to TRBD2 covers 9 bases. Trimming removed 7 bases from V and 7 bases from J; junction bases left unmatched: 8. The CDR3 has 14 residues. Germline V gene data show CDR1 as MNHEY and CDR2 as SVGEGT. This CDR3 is CASTLGLASNEQFF. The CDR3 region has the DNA TGTGCCAGCACCTTGGGACTAGCTTCAAATGAGCAGTTCTTC.

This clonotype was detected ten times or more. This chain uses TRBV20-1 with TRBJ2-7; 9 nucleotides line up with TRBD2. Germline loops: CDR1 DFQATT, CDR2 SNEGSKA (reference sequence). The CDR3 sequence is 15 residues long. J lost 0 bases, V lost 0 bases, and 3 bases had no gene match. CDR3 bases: TGCAGTGCTAGAGAGCGGGGGGGGTTCTCCTACGAGCAGTACTTC. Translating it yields CSARERGGFSYEQYF.

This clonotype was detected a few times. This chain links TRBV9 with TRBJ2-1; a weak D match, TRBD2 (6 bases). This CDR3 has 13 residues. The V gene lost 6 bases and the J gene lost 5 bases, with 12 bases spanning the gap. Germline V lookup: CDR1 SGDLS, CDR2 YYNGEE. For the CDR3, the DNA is TGTGCCAGCACCGGGGGTCATAACAATGAGCAGTTCTTC. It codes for CASTGGHNNEQFF.

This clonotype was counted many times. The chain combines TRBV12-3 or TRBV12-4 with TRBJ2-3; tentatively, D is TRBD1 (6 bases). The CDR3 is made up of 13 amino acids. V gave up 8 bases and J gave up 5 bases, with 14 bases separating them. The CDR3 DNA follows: TGTGCCAGCGGACAGTCGGCCGGAGATACGCAGTATTTT. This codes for CASGQSAGDTQYF.

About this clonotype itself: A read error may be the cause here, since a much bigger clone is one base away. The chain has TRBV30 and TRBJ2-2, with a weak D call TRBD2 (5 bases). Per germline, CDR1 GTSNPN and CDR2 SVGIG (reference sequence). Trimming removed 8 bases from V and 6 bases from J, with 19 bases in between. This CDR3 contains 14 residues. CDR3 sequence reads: CALLACGLAGELFF. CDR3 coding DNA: TGTGCCCTGCTGGCGTGCGGACTCGCCGGGGAGCTGTTTTTT.

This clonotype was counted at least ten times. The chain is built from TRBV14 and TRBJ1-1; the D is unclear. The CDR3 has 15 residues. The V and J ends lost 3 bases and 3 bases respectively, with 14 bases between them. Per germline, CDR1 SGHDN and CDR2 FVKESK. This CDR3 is CASSQVNDLHTEAFF. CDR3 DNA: TGTGCCAGCAGCCAGGTGAACGACTTGCACACTGAAGCTTTCTTT.